This is a list of T cell receptor beta chains from one sample in a study of T cell responses to AZD1222 COVID-19 vaccine. The table came from immunoSEQ multiplex PCR; TCRdb's copy has only in-frame clones and leaves some out. The sample records around 140,000 clones, over 90% being singletons. The sequenced sample was peripheral blood, obtained on day 0 of AZD1222 vaccination. These receptors came from an adult in good health. Each CDR3 is given with its conserved first and last residue. A D gene is named only where the DNA matches it firmly. Not all rows give a size; the values are once, few, many and, for expanded clones, a class.

length,size,V,J,D,DNA,CDR3
14,NA,TRBV29-1,TRBJ1-5,NA,TGCAGCGTTGCAATGCGCGGGTACAATCAGCCCCAGCATTTT,CSVAMRGYNQPQHF
13,NA,TRBV9,TRBJ1-3,NA,TGTGCCAGCAGCGCAGGTTCGCGAAACACCATATATTTT,CASSAGSRNTIYF
16,NA,TRBV28,TRBJ1-2,TRBD1,TGTGCCAGCAGTTCCCAGGGGGACAGGGCCAACTATGGCTACACCTTC,CASSSQGDRANYGYTF
14,NA,TRBV2,TRBJ1-3,NA,TGTGCCAGCATGCCCCGGGTCTCTGGAAACACCATATATTTT,CASMPRVSGNTIYF
18,NA,TRBV27,TRBJ1-5,TRBD1,TGTGCCAGCAGTGGCCCGGGACAGGGGGCGAGGCCGGGTCAGCCCCAGCATTTT,CASSGPGQGARPGQPQHF
15,NA,TRBV6-4,TRBJ1-2,TRBD1,TGTGCCAGCAGCGGGACAGCCAATCTCGGTCATGGCTACACCTTC,CASSGTANLGHGYTF
16,NA,TRBV5-4,TRBJ2-1,TRBD2,TGTGCCAGCAGCCCCGCGGGACTAGCGGCCGACAATGAGCAGTTCTTC,CASSPAGLAADNEQFF
14,once,TRBV5-6,TRBJ2-7,TRBD2,TGTGCCAGCAGCTTGGTGACTAGCGAATACGAGCAGTACTTC,CASSLVTSEYEQYF
14,NA,TRBV6-2/TRBV6-3,TRBJ2-3,TRBD1,TGTGCCAGCAGTGATAGGGACAGTGCAGATACGCAGTATTTT,CASSDRDSADTQYF
16,NA,TRBV7-3,TRBJ2-6,NA,TGTGCCAGCAGCTTAACTGGGGGCTCTGGGGCCAACGTCCTGACTTTC,CASSLTGGSGANVLTF
15,NA,TRBV19,TRBJ2-5,NA,TGTGCCAGTTCCTCCTACCGGGCCATCCAAGAGACCCAGTACTTC,CASSSYRAIQETQYF
18,NA,TRBV3-1/TRBV3-2,TRBJ2-1,TRBD1,TGTGCCAGCAGCCAAGGGGGGTCGGGACAGGGGCCCTACAATGAGCAGTTCTTC,CASSQGGSGQGPYNEQFF
15,once,TRBV28,TRBJ1-1,TRBD1,TGTGCCAGCAGTGTTACTACAGGGGTAGTCACTGAAGCTTTCTTT,CASSVTTGVVTEAFF
14,NA,TRBV6-5,TRBJ2-5,NA,TGTGCCAGCAGTTACGAGGGATTAGGGGAGACCCAGTACTTC,CASSYEGLGETQYF
15,NA,TRBV7-2,TRBJ1-6,NA,TGTGCCAGCAGCTTAGGTGTCTTCTATAATTCACCCCTCCACTTT,CASSLGVFYNSPLHF
15,NA,TRBV7-9,TRBJ1-4,NA,TGTGCCAGCAGCCTACAGGCCGCAACTAATGAAAAACTGTTTTTT,CASSLQAATNEKLFF
16,once,TRBV28,TRBJ1-2,TRBD1,TGTGCCAGCAGTTCTCCCGGGACAGGGGGCGACTATGGCTACACCTTC,CASSSPGTGGDYGYTF
15,NA,TRBV5-1,TRBJ2-3,NA,TGCGCCAGCAGCTTGGGTCTCGGGGGCACAGATACGCAGTATTTT,CASSLGLGGTDTQYF
16,NA,TRBV6-5,TRBJ2-4,NA,TGTGCCAGCAGTTACGGCACTAGCCTAGCCAAAAACATTCAGTACTTC,CASSYGTSLAKNIQYF
15,NA,TRBV7-2,TRBJ1-2,TRBD1,TGTGCCAGCAGCAACCGGGACAGGCGGTCAGGGGGCTACACCTTC,CASSNRDRRSGGYTF
18,NA,TRBV19,TRBJ1-1,TRBD1,TGTGCCAGTAGTATTTGGTATGGGACAGGAGACATGAACACTGAAGCTTTCTTT,CASSIWYGTGDMNTEAFF
13,NA,TRBV7-9,TRBJ1-2,NA,TGTGCCAGCAGCTTAGACAAAAACTATGGCTACACCTTC,CASSLDKNYGYTF
18,NA,TRBV14,TRBJ1-4,NA,TGTGCCAGCAGCCAAGAAGGAGTAATGGCAGGGTTGAGTGAAAAACTGTTTTTT,CASSQEGVMAGLSEKLFF
14,NA,TRBV3-1/TRBV3-2,TRBJ2-7,NA,TGTGCCAGCAGTAAAGCGGGCCGCTCCTACGAGCAGTACTTC,CASSKAGRSYEQYF
16,few,TRBV9,TRBJ1-3,NA,TGTGCCAGCAGCGTAGACCCCAAGGGGCCTGGAAACACCATATATTTT,CASSVDPKGPGNTIYF
12,NA,TRBV6-5,TRBJ2-1,NA,TGTGCCAGCAGTAGGATCGGAAGGGGGCAGTTCTTC,CASSRIGRGQFF
11,once,TRBV5-4,TRBJ1-1,NA,TGTGCCAGCAGCTTGGAAACTGAAGCTTTCTTT,CASSLETEAFF
14,NA,TRBV7-8,TRBJ1-1,TRBD1,TGTGCCAGCCAGGACAGGGGGATCGAAACTGAAGCTTTCTTT,CASQDRGIETEAFF
12,NA,TRBV3-1/TRBV3-2,TRBJ2-5,NA,TGTGCCAGCAGCCAAGTGTGGGAGACCCAGTACTTC,CASSQVWETQYF
14,NA,TRBV7-8,TRBJ1-2,NA,TGTGCCAGCAGCTTTGGTCCACAGCTCTATGGCTACACCTTC,CASSFGPQLYGYTF
13,NA,TRBV6-6,TRBJ2-7,TRBD1,TGTGCCAGCAGTCAGGGGGCTGGGATCGAGCAGTACTTC,CASSQGAGIEQYF
12,NA,TRBV29-1,TRBJ1-5,TRBD1,TGCAGCGCGGGACAGGCGTATCAGCCCCAGCATTTT,CSAGQAYQPQHF
15,NA,TRBV25-1,TRBJ1-2,NA,TGTGCCAGCAGTGAATATGAGGGAGGTAATTTTGGCTACACCTTC,CASSEYEGGNFGYTF
17,once,TRBV6-6,TRBJ2-2,NA,TGTGCCAGCAGTCCTATAGTGATACGAGATCCGACCGGGGAGCTGTTTTTT,CASSPIVIRDPTGELFF
13,NA,TRBV18,TRBJ1-4,NA,TGTGCCAGCGGGCCTGCAACTAATGAAAAACTGTTTTTT,CASGPATNEKLFF
16,NA,TRBV3-1/TRBV3-2,TRBJ2-1,TRBD2,TGTGCCAGCAGCGCCCTGGGCGGGGGGGCCAGGGATGAGCAGTTCTTC,CASSALGGGARDEQFF
15,NA,TRBV11-2,TRBJ1-6,NA,TGTGCCAGCAGCTTGTTGGGCTCCGATAATTCACCCCTCCACTTT,CASSLLGSDNSPLHF
13,few,TRBV9,TRBJ1-6,NA,TGTGCCAGCAGCGATGGGTATAATTCACCCCTCCACTTT,CASSDGYNSPLHF
16,NA,TRBV10-1,TRBJ2-5,NA,TGCGCCAGCAGTGAGCCCGTGGTTTCCTCCAAAGAGACCCAGTACTTC,CASSEPVVSSKETQYF
14,NA,TRBV19,TRBJ1-6,NA,TGTGCCAGTAATGCCTTTGCTTTAAATTCACCCCTCCACTTT,CASNAFALNSPLHF
13,NA,TRBV7-2,TRBJ1-1,NA,TGTGCCAGCAGTAGAGGGACCGCTGGTGAAGCTTTCTTT,CASSRGTAGEAFF
13,NA,TRBV10-2,TRBJ2-7,TRBD1,TGCGCCAGCAGGGGGACAGAAACCTACGAGCAGTACTTC,CASRGTETYEQYF
19,NA,TRBV18,TRBJ2-7,TRBD2,TGTGCCAGCTCACCACGGGCCTCGGGGGCTGGGGGACTAGCGTCCGAGCAGTACTTC,CASSPRASGAGGLASEQYF
15,NA,TRBV5-1,TRBJ1-2,TRBD1,TGCGCCAGCAGCCCAGGGGGGACGCCGGCTGGGGGCTACACCTTC,CASSPGGTPAGGYTF
16,NA,TRBV7-3,TRBJ2-3,TRBD2,TGTGCCAGCAGCTCCTTGACTAGCGGTAGCACAGATACGCAGTATTTT,CASSSLTSGSTDTQYF
15,NA,TRBV5-6,TRBJ2-3,NA,TGTGCCAGCAGCTTGGGAGGGATAATCACAGATACGCAGTATTTT,CASSLGGIITDTQYF
13,NA,TRBV5-1,TRBJ2-2,NA,TGCGCCAGCAGCCCCCATGGCACCGGGGAGCTGTTTTTT,CASSPHGTGELFF
17,few,TRBV11-3,TRBJ2-6,TRBD1,TGTGCCAGCAGCCCCGGGACAGGGAGCTCTGGGGCCAACGTCCTGACTTTC,CASSPGTGSSGANVLTF
13,NA,TRBV19,TRBJ2-1,TRBD1,TGTGCCAGTAGTTGGACAGGGGCCAATGAGCAGTTCTTC,CASSWTGANEQFF
14,NA,TRBV28,TRBJ1-2,NA,TGTGCCAGCAGTTTGGGAGGTAAAAACTATGGCTACACCTTC,CASSLGGKNYGYTF
11,NA,TRBV12-3/TRBV12-4,TRBJ1-1,NA,TGTGCCAGCAGTTTCGGTAAATGGGCTTTCTTT,CASSFGKWAFF
13,few,TRBV6-6,TRBJ1-5,NA,TGTGCCAGCAGCCATGAGAGTCGTCAGCCCCAGCATTTT,CASSHESRQPQHF
13,once,TRBV3-1/TRBV3-2,TRBJ1-1,NA,TGTGCCAGCAGCTCCGGCGACAACACTGAAGCTTTCTTT,CASSSGDNTEAFF
15,NA,TRBV24-1,TRBJ2-5,NA,TGTGCCACCTCTCCCACAGGGTCGGTCGGGGAGACCCAGTACTTC,CATSPTGSVGETQYF
12,NA,TRBV7-2,TRBJ1-1,TRBD1,TGTGCCAGCAGCTTTCGGGACAGGGAAGCTTTCTTT,CASSFRDREAFF